These 20 T cell receptor beta chains originate from one sample sequenced in a study of tumor-infiltrating lymphocytes in primary liver carcinoma. The template, around 540 ng total RNA, yielded TCR beta cDNA made with a constant-region primer. Slightly modified ARM-PCR with three nested multiplex PCR rounds yielded TCR beta libraries. Researchers ran the first two PCR rounds for approximately 10 cycles each with TRBV1-TRBV30 forward primers and a C-beta reverse primer. MiXCR was run by TCRdb on the multiplex PCR reads, yielding one entry per CDR3 protein. The profile shows fewer than 70,000 distinct CDR3 sequences, 71% of them singletons. Unsorted bulk tissue of about 19-31 mg yielded co-extracted RNA and DNA. The specimen sequenced was liver tumor tissue from sampling region 2. As for subset: tumor region T2, inferior pole. The source is a man aged 35 to 55 with primary liver carcinoma and hepatitis B virus infection.

Details on this clonotype: The conserved closing phenylalanine or tryptophan is absent in this CDR3, likely reflecting a read error. Because the CDR3's place on the DNA is in doubt, the DNA is left out and the CDR3 is given as listed by TCRdb. The rearrangement links TRBV11-2 to TRBJ2-5; the table's D call of TRBD2 was not tested on the DNA. Germline V gives CDR1 SGHAT, CDR2 FQNNGV. Counting both end residues, the CDR3 totals 16 amino acids. The CDR3 protein is CASSQTPGGGKESQYV.

Concerning this clonotype: One base away lies a much larger clone, so this may be a sequencing read error. The chain recombines TRBV28 with TRBJ2-5; tentative D call: TRBD2 (6 bases). CDR3 size: 12 residues. Germline V lookup: CDR1 MDHEN, CDR2 SYDVKM. The chain's CDR3 is CASSSPSSEPNF. CDR3 in DNA: TGTGCCAGCAGTTCTCCTTCTAGCGAGCCTAACTTC.

This clonotype was recorded many times. The gene calls are TRBV10-2 and TRBJ1-2, with no clear D. The CDR3 loop spans 13 amino acids. Germline V gene sequence: CDR1 WSHSY, CDR2 SAAADI. Trimming cost V 5 bases and J 3 bases, with 10 bases left between them. The CDR3 loop reads CASSFLKDYGYTF. CDR3 nucleotides: TGCGCCAGCAGTTTCCTAAAGGACTATGGCTACACCTTC.

This clonotype was recorded only once. Since no conserved phenylalanine or tryptophan closes the CDR3, a read error is the likely cause. This chain links TRBV4-1 with TRBJ2-5, with 8 positions matching TRBD2. Germline V lookup: CDR1 MGHRA, CDR2 YSYEKL. The CDR3 loop spans 17 amino acids. The chain's CDR3 is CASSHQGLAYPQETQYL. The DNA of the CDR3 is TGTGCCAGCAGCCACCAAGGACTAGCTTACCCCCAAGAGACCCAGTACCTC.

Only one count was recorded for this clonotype. Lacking the conserved final phenylalanine or tryptophan, this CDR3 likely reflects a read error. The chain carries TRBV11-2 and TRBJ2-3, with 12 positions matching TRBD2. The V and J ends lost 2 bases and 4 bases, in that order; junction bases with no gene match: 10. CDR3 length: 18 residues. Germline V gene data show CDR1 as SGHAT and CDR2 as FQNNGV. The CDR3 is CASSLTTSGRRLSDTQYL. CDR3 coding DNA: TGTGCCAGCAGCTTAACCACTAGCGGGAGGAGACTGTCAGATACGCAGTATTTG.

Worth noting for this clonotype: Just one base apart from a much larger clone, this may be a read error. CDR3 nucleotide sequence: TGTGCCAGCAGCTTGGGACAGTATCCCGAGCGGTACTTC. This codes for CASSLGQYPERYF. The chain employs TRBV7-8 and TRBJ2-7; 7 nucleotides match TRBD1. Germline loops: CDR1 SGHVS, CDR2 FQNEAQ. The length of the CDR3 is 13 residues.

Many counts were recorded for this clonotype. The V call is TRBV7-9, the J call TRBJ2-5; a weak D match, TRBD2 (7 bases). Germline assignment: CDR1 SEHNR and CDR2 FQNEAQ (reference sequence). The CDR3 is 12 amino acids. With 7 bases removed from V and 5 bases from J, the gap between germline ends came to 11 bases. As DNA, the CDR3 is TGTGCCAGCAACAGGGAGGGCGAGACCCAGTACTTC. This gives the protein CASNREGETQYF.

For the CDR3, the DNA is TGTGCCAGCAGCTTAGTATCCGAGGGTGAGGTAGCGGGAGATCTGAATACGCAGTATTTT. Its translation is CASSLVSEGEVAGDLNTQYF. The genes are TRBV11-2 and TRBJ2-3; TRBD2 matches 9 bases. This CDR3 contains 20 residues. J was trimmed by 7 bases and V by 1 base; bases with no gene match: 21. Germline CDR1 and CDR2: SGHAT and FQNNGV.

V is TRBV6-2 or TRBV6-3 and J is TRBJ1-2, with D tentatively TRBD1 (5 bases). Germline assignment: CDR1 MNHEY and CDR2 SVGEGT. CDR3 size: 12 residues. The V end lost 11 bases, the J end lost 6 bases, and 16 bases lay between the germline ends. The chain's CDR3 is CAGGGDGHGYTF. The CDR3 DNA follows: TGTGCCGGCGGGGGAGACGGCCATGGCTACACCTTC.

To note about this clonotype: The CDR3 does not close with the conserved phenylalanine or tryptophan, likely indicating a read error. This chain joins TRBV24-1 and TRBJ2-2; D is possibly TRBD1 or TRBD2 (5 bases each). Trimming removed 8 bases from V and 4 bases from J, with 13 bases in between. From germline, CDR1 is KGHDR and CDR2 SFDVKD. CDR3 length: 14 amino acids. Here the CDR3 reads CATTSGLLTGELFS. CDR3 in DNA: TGTGCCACCACTTCGGGGCTCCTCACCGGGGAGCTGTTTTCT.

V is TRBV5-4 and J is TRBJ2-1; D is possibly TRBD1 or TRBD2 (5 bases each). Germline V gives CDR1 SGHNT, CDR2 YYREEE (reference sequence). The CDR3 length is 14 residues. Trimming removed 4 bases at V and 6 bases at J, with 14 bases between. CDR3 nucleotide sequence: TGTGCCAGCAGCCTCCGGGACCCTACCAATGAGCAGTTCTTC. Its protein is CASSLRDPTNEQFF.

Notes on this clonotype: A much larger clone lies a single base off, so this may be a read error. The rearrangement uses TRBV5-1 and TRBJ2-2, with 9 bases matching TRBD1. Germline V gene lookup returns CDR1 SGHRS and CDR2 YFSETQ. This CDR3 spans 17 amino acids. Written as DNA, the CDR3 is TGCACCAGCAGCTTGAGGGCACCGGGACAGGGATACGGGGAGCTGTTTTTT. Translation gives CTSSLRAPGQGYGELFF. The variable domain in full, with the rest retrieved from reference TRBV5-1 and TRBJ2-2, is KAGVTQTPRYLIKTRGQQVTLSCSPISGHRSVSWYQQTPGQGLQFLFEYFSETQRNKGNFPGRFSGRQFSNSRSEMNVSTLELGDSALYLCTSSLRAPGQGYGELFFGEGSRLTVL.

Of note for this clonotype: An end of the junction does not agree with germline; a read error may underlie this. The chain employs TRBV5-6 and TRBJ2-7; the match to TRBD2 covers 9 bases. Per germline, CDR1 SGHDT and CDR2 YYEEEE. The length of the CDR3 is 15 residues. Here the CDR3 reads CSSSFMASGTYEQYF. CDR3 coding DNA: TGTTCCAGCAGCTTCATGGCTAGCGGGACGTACGAGCAGTATTTC.

This clonotype appeared many times. The CDR3 DNA follows: TGCAGTGCTAGTGCCAGGGGCCAAGAGACCCAGTACTTC. Amino acids: CSASARGQETQYF. V usage is TRBV20-1 and J usage is TRBJ2-5; possibly TRBD1 for D (6 bases). The CDR3 extends over 13 amino acids. Germline CDR1 and CDR2: DFQATT and SNEGSKA (reference sequence). Trimming removed 3 bases from V and 1 base from J, with 9 bases in between.

This clonotype was observed a single time. The chain carries TRBV29-1 and TRBJ2-7, with D possibly being TRBD2 (7 bases). The CDR3 is 12 amino acids. Germline values: CDR1 SQVTM, CDR2 ANQGSEA. The CDR3 sequence is CSIGGGSFSEYF. For the CDR3, the DNA is TGCAGTATTGGCGGGGGCAGCTTCAGCGAGTACTTC.

This clonotype turned up a few times. The chain joins TRBV5-4 to TRBJ1-3; unclear D gene. Germline CDR1 is SGHNT and CDR2 is YYREEE (reference sequence). Trimming took off 0 bases at V and 0 bases at J, with 4 bases between the two ends. The CDR3 runs to 14 residues. Written as DNA, the CDR3 is TGTGCCAGCAGCTTGGCGTCCTCTGGAAACACCATATATTTT. Translation: CASSLASSGNTIYF. The full variable domain, its missing parts supplied by reference TRBV5-4 and TRBJ1-3, is ETGVTQSPTHLIKTRGQQVTLRCSSQSGHNTVSWYQQALGQGPQFIFQYYREEENGRGNFPPRFSGLQFPNYSSELNVNALELDDSALYLCASSLASSGNTIYFGEGSWLTVV.

A word on this clonotype: One end of the junction varies from germline; a read error may be responsible. The rearrangement links TRBV6-5 to TRBJ2-7; no firm D call. The CDR3 extends over 11 amino acids. Germline CDR1 and CDR2: MNHEY and SVGAGI. This CDR3 is CTSNYLGEQYF. The CDR3 DNA is TGTACCAGCAATTACTTGGGGGAGCAGTACTTC.

The chain joins TRBV6-1 to TRBJ2-1; 7 nucleotides agree with TRBD1. CDR1 and CDR2 from the germline V gene are MNHNS and SASEGT. The CDR3 length is 15 residues. The J segment lost 16 bases and the V segment lost 6 bases, leaving 21 bases of the junction unmatched. In nucleotides, the CDR3 is TGTGCCAGCAGAGTCGGGACAGTGGTGTACAATGATCAATTCTTC. Its translation is CASRVGTVVYNDQFF.

Turning to this clonotype: A read error may account for a junction end that differs from germline. V is TRBV10-2 and J is TRBJ2-5, with D possibly being TRBD1 or TRBD2 (5 bases each). This CDR3 spans 16 amino acids. CDR1 is WSHSY and CDR2 is SAAADI in the germline V gene. The CDR3: CASTLGTYTPLETRYF. The CDR3, as DNA: TGCGCCAGCACTCTGGGGACCTATACTCCCCTGGAGACCCGGTACTTC.

For this clonotype: A junction boundary mismatches the germline segment, possibly from a read error. The chain has TRBV11-2 and TRBJ2-3; TRBD2 agrees at 8 bases. The germline V gene has CDR1 SGHAT and CDR2 FQNNGV. The CDR3 is 16 residues long. The CDR3 nucleotides are TGTGCCAGTAGCTTAGGGACGGGAGGGCCATGGGATACGCAGTATTTT. As protein: CASSLGTGGPWDTQYF. The full variable domain, in which reference TRBV11-2 and TRBJ2-3 provide the parts outside the CDR3, is EAGVAQSPRYKIIEKRQSVAFWCNPISGHATLYWYQQILGQGPKLLIQFQNNGVVDDSQLPKDRFSAERLKGVDSTLKIQPAKLEDSAVYLCASSLGTGGPWDTQYFGPGTRLTVL.